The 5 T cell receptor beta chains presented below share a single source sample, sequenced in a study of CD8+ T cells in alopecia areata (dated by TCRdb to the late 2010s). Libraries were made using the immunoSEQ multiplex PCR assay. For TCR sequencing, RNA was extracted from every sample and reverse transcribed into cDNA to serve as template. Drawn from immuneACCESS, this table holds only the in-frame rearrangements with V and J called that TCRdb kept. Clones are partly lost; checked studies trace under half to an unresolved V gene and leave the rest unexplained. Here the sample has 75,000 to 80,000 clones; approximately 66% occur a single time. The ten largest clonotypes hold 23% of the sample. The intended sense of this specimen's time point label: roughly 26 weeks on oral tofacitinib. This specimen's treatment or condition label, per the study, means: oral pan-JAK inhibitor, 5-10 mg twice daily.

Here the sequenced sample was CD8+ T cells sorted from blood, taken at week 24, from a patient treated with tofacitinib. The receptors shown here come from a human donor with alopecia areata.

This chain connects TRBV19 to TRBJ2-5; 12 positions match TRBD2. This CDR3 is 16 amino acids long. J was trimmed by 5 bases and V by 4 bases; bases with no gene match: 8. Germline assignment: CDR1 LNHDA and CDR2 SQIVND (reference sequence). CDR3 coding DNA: TGTGCCAGTAGTAGACTAGCGGGAGCCCGTTTGGAGACCCAGTACTTC. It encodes CASSRLAGARLETQYF.

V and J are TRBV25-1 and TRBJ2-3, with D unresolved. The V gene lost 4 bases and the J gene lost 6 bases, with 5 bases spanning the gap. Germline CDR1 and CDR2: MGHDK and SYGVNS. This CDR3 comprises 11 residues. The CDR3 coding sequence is TGTGCCAGCAGTGTCGTTGATACGCAGTATTTT. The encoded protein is CASSVVDTQYF.

CDR3: CASSFYRETQYF. CDR3 in DNA: TGTGCCAGCAGTTTCTATAGGGAGACCCAGTACTTC. The gene calls are TRBV28 and TRBJ2-5; D is uncertain. Trimming took off 3 bases at V and 5 bases at J, with 7 bases between the two ends. This CDR3 contains 12 residues. Germline V gene sequence: CDR1 MDHEN, CDR2 SYDVKM.

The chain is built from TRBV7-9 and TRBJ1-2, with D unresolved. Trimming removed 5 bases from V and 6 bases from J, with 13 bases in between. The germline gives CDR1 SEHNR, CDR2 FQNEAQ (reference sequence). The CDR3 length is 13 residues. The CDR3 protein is CASSPFRGDGYTF. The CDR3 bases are TGTGCCAGCAGCCCCTTTCGGGGAGATGGCTACACCTTC.

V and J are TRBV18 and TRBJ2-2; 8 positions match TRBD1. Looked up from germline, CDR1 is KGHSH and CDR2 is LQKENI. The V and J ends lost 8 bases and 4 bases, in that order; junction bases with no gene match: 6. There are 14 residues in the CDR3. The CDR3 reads CASPTGEATGELFF. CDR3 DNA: TGTGCCAGCCCGACAGGGGAGGCCACCGGGGAGCTGTTTTTT.